One sample yielded the 8 T cell receptor beta chains listed below, sequenced in a study of T cell changes during pregnancy in multiple sclerosis. Sequenced by immunoSEQ multiplex PCR; TCRdb stores in-frame clones only, minus some. This table holds about 70,000 clones, around 94% found once. The sample was peripheral blood, taken in the third trimester of pregnancy. Receptors originate from a female donor with multiple sclerosis, enrolled in a pregnancy study.

The V gene is TRBV7-4, the J gene TRBJ2-1, with 9 bases identical to TRBD2. Germline V CDR1 and CDR2: SGHVT, SQSDAQ. The V gene end was trimmed by 3 bases and the J gene end by 8 bases; junction bases not matched to a gene: 11. This CDR3 comprises 16 residues. The CDR3 DNA is TGTGCCAGCAGCTTCGACTGGCGGGGGGGTACATATGAGCAGTTCTTC. It yields the protein CASSFDWRGGTYEQFF.

This clone was recorded many times. The rearrangement joins TRBV6-4 to TRBJ2-2, with a tentative D call TRBD2 (7 bases). The CDR3 is 14 residues long. Germline CDR1 reads MRHNA; CDR2 reads SNTAGT. V lost 6 bases and J 4 bases, leaving 12 bases between the germline ends. The DNA of the CDR3 is TGTGCCAGCAGCGCGGGGGCCGGCACCGGGGAGCTGTTTTTT. This codes for CASSAGAGTGELFF.

This clone was seen a few times. V and J are TRBV10-2 and TRBJ1-1; tentative D call: TRBD1 (5 bases). Trimming removed 4 bases at V and 0 bases at J, with 15 bases between. The length of the CDR3 is 16 residues. Germline CDR1 is WSHSY and CDR2 is SAAADI. The CDR3 DNA follows: TGCGCCAGCAGTGCAACGATAGACAGAATGAACACTGAAGCTTTCTTT. Protein: CASSATIDRMNTEAFF.

V gene TRBV19 combines with J gene TRBJ2-4, with D perhaps TRBD1 (6 bases). CDR3 length equals 13 residues. The ends were cut back, 7 bases at V and 8 bases at J, with 15 bases in the middle. Per the germline V gene, CDR1 is LNHDA and CDR2 is SQIVND (reference sequence). CDR3 residues: CASMQGPRDIQYF. As DNA, the CDR3 is TGTGCCAGTATGCAGGGGCCGAGGGACATTCAGTACTTC.

This clone was counted once. The CDR3 loop is CASSQGLRYGYTF. The CDR3 nucleotides read TGTGCCAGCAGCCAAGGCCTTCGGTATGGCTACACCTTC. The V and J genes are TRBV14 and TRBJ1-2; no definite D call. This CDR3 is 13 amino acids long. CDR1 is SGHDN, CDR2 FVKESK, per germline. V shed 1 base and J shed 5 bases, with 8 bases lying between them.

The rearrangement joins TRBV7-2 to TRBJ2-1, with 9 bases matching TRBD2. This CDR3 comprises 17 residues. Per the germline V gene, CDR1 is SGHTA and CDR2 is FQGNSA. V was clipped by 5 bases and J by 6 bases; unmatched bases: 14. The CDR3 DNA reads as TGTGCCAGCAGCACCCCCGTTGGAGCGGGGGGAAGCAATGAGCAGTTCTTC. This codes for CASSTPVGAGGSNEQFF.

This chain joins TRBV7-2 and TRBJ1-5, with TRBD1 matching over 7 bases. The CDR3 is made up of 18 amino acids. The germline CDR1 and CDR2 sequences are SGHTA and FQGNSA. V was clipped by 3 bases and J by 4 bases; unmatched bases: 15. The CDR3 loop reads CASSFTAGGGIGNQPQHF. CDR3 DNA: TGTGCCAGCAGCTTCACGGCAGGGGGAGGTATTGGGAATCAGCCCCAGCATTTT.

CDR3 nucleotide sequence: TGTGCCAGCAGAGCGGGGGGGTCGGGAGATACGCAGTATTTT. Translated, it gives CASRAGGSGDTQYF. The chain joins TRBV28 to TRBJ2-3, with 10 nucleotides matching TRBD2. With V trimmed by 6 bases and J by 5 bases, 5 bases remained unmatched. The CDR3 is 14 amino acids. The V gene's germline CDR1 is MDHEN and CDR2 SYDVKM.